The 16 T cell receptor beta chains listed next were all sequenced from one sample in a study of control samples from healthy donors and cancer patients. Using immunoSEQ multiplex PCR, the repertoire was profiled, and TCRdb retains in-frame clones only, with some absent. The sample consists of 150,000 to 200,000 clones, approximately 96% of them appearing once. The sequenced sample was blood. Receptor source: a woman aged 25 to 45 in good health.

CDR3 nucleotide sequence: TGTGCCACCAGCAGAGTCCCTCGGAACACTGAAGCTTTCTTT. This gives the protein CATSRVPRNTEAFF. The rearrangement uses TRBV15 and TRBJ1-1; D uncertain. The CDR3 consists of 14 residues. V was pared by 1 base and J by 1 base, with 7 bases between. Germline V lookup: CDR1 LNHNV, CDR2 YYDKDF (reference sequence).

This clone was counted once. The chain couples TRBV10-2 to TRBJ1-1, with 7 bases identical to TRBD1. The germline gives CDR1 WSHSY, CDR2 SAAADI. This CDR3 region has 14 residues. V gave up 8 bases and J gave up 0 bases; unmatched junction bases: 6. The CDR3 reads CASRDSEMNTEAFF. The CDR3 DNA follows: TGCGCCAGCCGGGACAGCGAAATGAACACTGAAGCTTTCTTT.

The chain combines TRBV2 with TRBJ1-1; no clear D. This CDR3 has 14 amino acids. CDR1 and CDR2 from the germline V gene are SNHLY and FYNNEI. Trimming removed 0 bases at V and 0 bases at J, with 5 bases between. CDR3 protein: CASSEARLNTEAFF. The CDR3, as DNA: TGTGCCAGCAGTGAAGCGCGGCTGAACACTGAAGCTTTCTTT.

The rearrangement uses TRBV6-4 and TRBJ1-2; D remains unclear. The CDR3 has 13 amino acids. Germline CDR1 and CDR2: MRHNA and SNTAGT. The germline V and J ends were trimmed by 2 bases and 6 bases, with 10 bases remaining between them. The CDR3, as DNA: TGTGCCAGCAGTGACCGAAAGAGGAATGGCTACACCTTC. Protein: CASSDRKRNGYTF.

The chain is built from TRBV5-1 and TRBJ1-1, with no clear D. V was clipped by 5 bases and J by 3 bases, with 8 bases between them. CDR1 is SGHRS, CDR2 YFSETQ, per germline. There are 12 residues in the CDR3. The CDR3 bases are TGCGCCAGCAGAGGGCCCTACACTGAAGCTTTCTTT. This translates into CASRGPYTEAFF.

V and J are TRBV5-4 and TRBJ2-7; 7 bases fit TRBD1. The CDR3 is 15 residues long. V gave up 4 bases and J gave up 4 bases; unmatched junction bases: 11. CDR1 is SGHNT, CDR2 YYREEE, per germline (reference sequence). The CDR3 region has the DNA TGTGCCAGCAGCCTTGGGACAGCCAGAATTTACGAGCAGTACTTC. This encodes CASSLGTARIYEQYF.

This chain connects TRBV6-5 to TRBJ1-2; 8 bases fit TRBD1. The CDR3 runs 15 residues. CDR1 and CDR2 from the germline V gene are MNHEY and SVGAGI. The V gene end was trimmed by 4 bases and the J gene end by 0 bases; junction bases not matched to a gene: 4. Written as DNA, the CDR3 is TGTGCCAGCAGTTCCCGGGACAGGCCTAACTATGGCTACACCTTC. Its protein product is CASSSRDRPNYGYTF.

The chain carries TRBV10-3 and TRBJ2-6; 7 nucleotides match TRBD1. The junction had 3 bases not matched to a gene; V was cut back by 4 bases and J by 0 bases. Germline values: CDR1 ENHRY, CDR2 SYGVKD. The CDR3 covers 16 residues. The CDR3 DNA reads TGTGCCATCAGTGGGGACAGCCTCTCTGGGGCCAACGTCCTGACTTTC. It encodes CAISGDSLSGANVLTF.

The chain joins TRBV30 to TRBJ1-1, with 8 bases that match TRBD1. The V gene's germline CDR1 is GTSNPN and CDR2 SVGIG (reference sequence). V lost 2 bases and J lost 8; bases outside the gene matches: 13. This CDR3 is 15 amino acids long. CDR3 amino acids: CAWSLPGGGGIEAFF. In DNA form, the CDR3 reads TGTGCCTGGAGTTTGCCAGGGGGCGGGGGAATAGAAGCTTTCTTT.

This chain connects TRBV19 to TRBJ1-1, with D unresolved. V shed 1 base and J shed 0 bases, with 9 bases lying between them. CDR3 length: 15 residues. Germline assignment: CDR1 LNHDA and CDR2 SQIVND (reference sequence). CDR3 coding DNA: TGTGCCAGTAGTATAGGCCCGGGCCTGAACACTGAAGCTTTCTTT. Protein sequence: CASSIGPGLNTEAFF.

The chain is built from TRBV19 and TRBJ1-2; D remains ambiguous. CDR3 length: 14 residues. V was trimmed by 7 bases and J by 3 bases, leaving 15 bases between them. Germline assignment: CDR1 LNHDA and CDR2 SQIVND (reference sequence). CDR3 residues: CASTLGRGDYGYTF. In nucleotides, the CDR3 is TGTGCCAGTACTCTCGGGCGGGGTGACTATGGCTACACCTTC.

The chain is built from TRBV24-1 and TRBJ2-1; 8 positions agree with TRBD2. J was trimmed by 3 bases and V by 1 base; bases with no gene match: 4. Germline V gene data show CDR1 as KGHDR and CDR2 as SFDVKD. The CDR3 runs to 16 residues. This chain's CDR3 is CATSDLAGENYNEQFF. CDR3 bases: TGTGCCACCAGTGATTTAGCGGGGGAGAACTACAATGAGCAGTTCTTC.

The gene calls are TRBV11-2 and TRBJ2-1; 8 bases match TRBD2. Unmatched junction bases numbered 4, after V lost 0 bases and J lost 9 bases. The CDR3 has 14 amino acids. The germline V gene has CDR1 SGHAT and CDR2 FQNNGV. CDR3 residues: CASSLEVAGSEQFF. CDR3 bases: TGTGCCAGCAGCTTAGAGGTAGCGGGGAGTGAGCAGTTCTTC.

Only one count was recorded for this clone. The chain recombines TRBV6-2 or TRBV6-3 with TRBJ2-7, with TRBD2 matching over 7 bases. This CDR3 has 17 amino acids. V was clipped by 7 bases and J by 5 bases; unmatched bases: 20. In germline, CDR1 is MNHEY, CDR2 SVGEGT. Here the CDR3 reads CASIPWGGTYSRDEQYF. The CDR3 DNA reads TGTGCCAGCATCCCCTGGGGGGGAACCTACTCAAGGGACGAGCAGTACTTC.

This chain uses TRBV24-1 with TRBJ2-3, with D tentatively TRBD1 (6 bases). From germline, CDR1 is KGHDR and CDR2 SFDVKD. CDR3 length equals 16 residues. V dropped 2 bases and J dropped 1 base, with 12 bases sitting between them. CDR3 amino acids: CATSDSSSGGTDTQYF. The CDR3 DNA reads TGTGCCACCAGTGATTCTAGCTCAGGGGGCACAGATACGCAGTATTTT.

The chain joins TRBV27 to TRBJ2-3; possible D gene TRBD1, 5 bases. CDR3 length equals 15 residues. Germline V CDR1 and CDR2: MNHEY, SMNVEV (reference sequence). The V gene lost 1 base and the J gene lost 0 bases, with 8 bases spanning the gap. The CDR3 nucleotides are TGTGCCAGCAGTTTATGGCACAGGAGCACAGATACGCAGTATTTT. Encoded protein: CASSLWHRSTDTQYF.